Listed below are T cell receptor beta chains from one sample, sequenced in a study of neurological immune-mediated disorders. TCRdb reprocessed the 5' RACE reads via MiXCR and lists one record per CDR3 protein. The sample carries 55,000 to 70,000 distinct CDR3 sequences, around 4.7% recorded once. The sequenced sample was PBMCs. The source is a woman between 45 and 60 years old with multiple sclerosis. Both conserved end residues are part of each CDR3. D genes are given only for firm matches. Rows give clone size only sometimes, using once, few, many, or a class for an expanded clone.

TRBV15	many	.	TRBJ1-4	TGTGCCACCAGCAGAGATGAAAAACTGTTTTTT	CATSRDEKLFF
TRBV20-1	many	.	TRBJ2-2	TGCAGTGCTAGAGAAGGTAGCAGCTACACCGGGGAGCTGTTTTTT	CSAREGSSYTGELFF
TRBV3-1	many	.	TRBJ2-3	TGTGCCAGCAGCCCTCCTCCGCCAAGTAAGCGGGGCACAGATACGCAGTATTTT	CASSPPPPSKRGTDTQYF
TRBV2	many	.	TRBJ1-1	TGTGCCAGTAACTACGCCCAGGGCACTGAAGCTTTCTTT	CASNYAQGTEAFF
TRBV6-2/TRBV6-3	many	.	TRBJ1-2	TGTGCCAGCTTAATCGGAGGGAGCGGTAACTATGGCTACACCTTC	CASLIGGSGNYGYTF
TRBV5-1	.	.	TRBJ2-2	TGCGCCAGCAGCCCCCTGTCGACGGGCCACCGGGGCACCGGGGAGCTGTTTTTT	CASSPLSTGHRGTGELFF
TRBV5-1	many	.	TRBJ2-5	TGCGCCAGCAATCTGGGAAGTGTAGCAGAGACCCAGTACTTC	CASNLGSVAETQYF
TRBV20-1	many	.	TRBJ1-2	TGCAGTGCTAGCTGGGGGGAGCATGGCTACACCTTC	CSASWGEHGYTF
TRBV19	few	TRBD1	TRBJ1-5	TGTGCCAGTAGTGTAACAGGGGGTAGCAATCAGCCCCAGCATTTT	CASSVTGGSNQPQHF
TRBV20-1	many	TRBD1	TRBJ1-6	TGCAGTGCCCCTCTCCGGACAGGGAGTAATTCACCCCTCCACTTT	CSAPLRTGSNSPLHF
TRBV5-1	many	.	TRBJ1-1	TGCGCCAGCAGCTGGGGTCGCAACACTGAAGCTTTCTTT	CASSWGRNTEAFF
TRBV12-3/TRBV12-4	many	.	TRBJ2-5	TGTGCCAGCAGTGCGGACAGATTCCAAGAGACCCAGTACTTC	CASSADRFQETQYF
TRBV7-9	many	TRBD1	TRBJ1-2	TGTGCCAGCACCGAATTAACCCCGACAGGGAGAGATGGCTACACCTTC	CASTELTPTGRDGYTF
TRBV4-3	many	.	TRBJ1-6	TGCGCCAGCAGCCAAGATAGCAGGGGCAGTAATTCACCCCTCAACTTT	CASSQDSRGSNSPLNF
TRBV5-6	many	.	TRBJ2-4	TGTGCCAGCAGCTTGGAAGGCGTGACAGTAAACATTCAGTACTTC	CASSLEGVTVNIQYF
TRBV5-5	many	.	TRBJ2-1	TGTGCCAGCAGCTTGGTAGGTGGTATTTCGGTAGGGATGAATGAGCAGTTCTTC	CASSLVGGISVGMNEQFF
TRBV5-6	many	TRBD2	TRBJ2-5	TGTGCCAGCAGCTTGCCTCCTAGCGGGGGGGCCCTAGGGACCCAGTACTTC	CASSLPPSGGALGTQYF
TRBV7-8	many	TRBD1	TRBJ2-7	TGTGCCAGCAGCAGAGGACAGGAGATCTCCTACGAGCAGTACTTC	CASSRGQEISYEQYF
TRBV7-8	many	TRBD1	TRBJ1-6	TGTGCCAGCAGCCCGACAGGGGAAACCTATAATTCACCCCTCAACTTT	CASSPTGETYNSPLNF
TRBV5-1	few	.	TRBJ1-1	TGCGCCAGCAGCTTAAAGGGAATTGCTGAAGCTTTCTTT	CASSLKGIAEAFF
TRBV12-3/TRBV12-4	many	TRBD2	TRBJ2-2	TGTGCCAGCAGTTTTTGGGGGGGAGTCGTAGCAATGGGTGCCGGGGAGCTGTTTTTT	CASSFWGGVVAMGAGELFF
TRBV24-1	many	.	TRBJ2-1	TGTGCCACCAGTGAAGACAGCCCCTACAATGAGCAGTTCTTC	CATSEDSPYNEQFF
TRBV20-1	many	.	TRBJ1-5	TGCAGTGCTGGAAGGGGGGGGTATCAGCCCCAGCATTTT	CSAGRGGYQPQHF
TRBV11-2	.	.	TRBJ1-1	TGTGCCAGCAGCTTAAGCAGCCCCACTGAAGCTTTCTTT	CASSLSSPTEAFF
TRBV7-2	.	TRBD2	TRBJ2-3	TGTGCCAGCAGCCCCGGGACTAGCGGAGCAGATACGCAGTATTTT	CASSPGTSGADTQYF
TRBV10-3	many	TRBD1	TRBJ2-7	TGTGCCATTCTAGGGACAGGGGGCGACGAGCAGTACTTC	CAILGTGGDEQYF
TRBV7-8	many	TRBD1	TRBJ2-1	TGTGCCAGCAGCTTAGAGGGGGACAGGGGGACAAATGAGCAGTTCTTC	CASSLEGDRGTNEQFF
TRBV6-6	many	.	TRBJ1-1	TGTGCCAGCAGCCGCGGGGATGGGACACCCGGAATGAACACTGAAGCTTTCTTT	CASSRGDGTPGMNTEAFF
TRBV3-1	.	TRBD1	TRBJ1-2	TGTGCCAGCAGCCACGACAGGGGTAACTATGGCTACACCTTC	CASSHDRGNYGYTF
TRBV5-1	many	.	TRBJ2-3	TGCGCCAGCAGGGAGACCGGGCGCACAGATACGCAGTATTTT	CASRETGRTDTQYF
TRBV20-1	many	.	TRBJ2-7	TGCAGTGCTAGGAGGGGGGGCTCTCCTGAGGAGCAGTACTTC	CSARRGGSPEEQYF